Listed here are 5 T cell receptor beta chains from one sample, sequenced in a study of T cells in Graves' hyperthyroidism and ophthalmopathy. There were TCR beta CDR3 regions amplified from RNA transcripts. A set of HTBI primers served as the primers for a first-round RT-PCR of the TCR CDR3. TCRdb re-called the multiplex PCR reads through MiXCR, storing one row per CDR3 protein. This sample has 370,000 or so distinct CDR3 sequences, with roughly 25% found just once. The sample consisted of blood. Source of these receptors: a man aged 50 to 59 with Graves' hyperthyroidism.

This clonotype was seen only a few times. The chain's CDR3 is CASSLERVGTDTQYF. The DNA for the CDR3 is TGTGCCAGCAGTTTAGAGCGGGTAGGCACAGATACGCAGTATTTT. This chain joins TRBV12-3 or TRBV12-4 and TRBJ2-3; TRBD2 might be the D (6 bases). The CDR3 runs 15 residues. Deletions cut 1 base from V and 1 base from J, with 9 bases between.

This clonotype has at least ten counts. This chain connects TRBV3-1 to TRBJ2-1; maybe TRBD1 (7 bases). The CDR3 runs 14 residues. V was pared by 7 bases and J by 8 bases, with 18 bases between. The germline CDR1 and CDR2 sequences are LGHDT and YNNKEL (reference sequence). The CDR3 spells CASTPRQGGDEQFF. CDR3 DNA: TGTGCCAGCACCCCACGACAGGGAGGCGATGAGCAGTTCTTC.

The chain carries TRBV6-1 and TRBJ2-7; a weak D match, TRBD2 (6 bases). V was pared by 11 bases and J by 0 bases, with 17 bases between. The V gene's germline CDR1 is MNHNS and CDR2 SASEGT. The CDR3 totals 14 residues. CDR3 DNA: TGTGCCCCCCGGTGGGCGGGGCCCTCCTACGAGCAGTACTTC. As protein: CAPRWAGPSYEQYF.

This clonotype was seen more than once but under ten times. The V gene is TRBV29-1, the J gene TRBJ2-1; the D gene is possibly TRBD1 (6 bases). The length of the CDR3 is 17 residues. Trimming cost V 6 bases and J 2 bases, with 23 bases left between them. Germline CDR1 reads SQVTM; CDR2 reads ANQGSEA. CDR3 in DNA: TGCAGCGTAACAAGCCCTAGCTACAGGGAGCCCTACAATGAGCAGTTCTTC. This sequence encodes CSVTSPSYREPYNEQFF.

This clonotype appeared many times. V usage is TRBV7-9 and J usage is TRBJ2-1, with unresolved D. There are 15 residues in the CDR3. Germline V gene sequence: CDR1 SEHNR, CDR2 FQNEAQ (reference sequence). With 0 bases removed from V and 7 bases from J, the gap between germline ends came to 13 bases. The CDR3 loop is CASSLAQALGNEQFF. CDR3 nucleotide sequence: TGTGCCAGCAGCTTAGCGCAGGCGCTGGGGAATGAGCAGTTCTTC.